Shown below are 3 T cell receptor beta chains from a single sample sequenced in a study of control samples from healthy donors and cancer patients. The assay was immunoSEQ multiplex PCR, and TCRdb's table has in-frame clones only and misses some. Found here are about 170,000 clones, around nine tenths of them singletons; the top ten hold under 5%. Material for sequencing was blood. These receptors all stem from a woman in her twenties or thirties in good health.

DNA of the CDR3: TGCAGCGTCCTCCCTGGGGAGGGTGGGAATGAGCAGTTCTTC. Its translation is CSVLPGEGGNEQFF. This chain links TRBV29-1 with TRBJ2-1, with 7 bases fitting TRBD2. V lost 6 bases, J lost 7 bases, and 12 bases stayed unmatched. CDR1 SQVTM and CDR2 ANQGSEA come from the germline V gene. The CDR3 covers 14 residues.

The chain employs TRBV7-8 and TRBJ2-7; possible D gene TRBD2, 6 bases. Trimming pared 2 bases from V and 4 bases from J, leaving 15 bases between. The germline V gene has CDR1 SGHVS and CDR2 FQNEAQ. The CDR3 is 15 residues long. DNA for the CDR3: TGTGCCAGCAGCTTATTAGGTAGCGGTCTGTACGAGCAGTACTTC. It is translated as CASSLLGSGLYEQYF.

This rearrangement joins TRBV6-6 to TRBJ2-3; D gene ambiguous. V was trimmed by 11 bases and J by 3 bases, leaving 15 bases between them. CDR1 is MNHNY and CDR2 is SVGAGI in the germline V gene (reference sequence). This CDR3 comprises 13 residues. The CDR3 DNA sequence: TGTGCCGCGACCAAAGGAGTGACAGATACGCAGTATTTT. It yields the protein CAATKGVTDTQYF.